These T cell receptor beta chains were read from a single sample in a study of blood T cell repertoires in COVID-19. The method was immunoSEQ multiplex PCR; TCRdb's version includes in-frame clones alone and lacks a portion of them. The sample has around 300,000 clones, 80% to 90% seen once. Sequenced sample: peripheral blood. These receptors were collected from a woman in her 70s with acute or convalescent COVID-19. Each CDR3 is given with its conserved first and last residue. Each record gives: V gene, J gene, clone size, D gene, CDR3 DNA, CDR3 protein. D genes are given only for firm matches. Not every row has a clone size; where given, it reads once, few, many or a size class.

TRBV20-1	TRBJ1-2	NA	NA	TGCAGTGCTAGTGGGGGCAGGTCTATGTATGGCTACACCTTC	CSASGGRSMYGYTF
TRBV6-5	TRBJ1-1	NA	NA	TGTGCCAGCAGTTTCTCCGGGGAGGTCGTGAACACTGAAGCTTTCTTT	CASSFSGEVVNTEAFF
TRBV10-3	TRBJ1-3	once	NA	TGTGCCTCCCACCGGGGGTCCTACTCTGGAAACACCATATATTTT	CASHRGSYSGNTIYF
TRBV5-6	TRBJ2-5	NA	TRBD2	TGTGCCAGCAGCTTGTTTAGCGGGGGGGCCAGGGAGACCCAGTACTTC	CASSLFSGGARETQYF
TRBV7-9	TRBJ1-2	NA	NA	TGTGCCAGCAGCCCAACGGGAATCTATGGCTACACCTTC	CASSPTGIYGYTF
TRBV5-1	TRBJ1-1	NA	TRBD1	TGCGCCAGCAGGACAGGGACCGCTGAAGCTTTCTTT	CASRTGTAEAFF
TRBV7-3	TRBJ2-6	NA	TRBD1	TGTGCCAGCAGCTTAATAAAGAGGACAGGGACCTCTGGGGCCAACGTCCTGACTTTC	CASSLIKRTGTSGANVLTF
TRBV2	TRBJ2-7	NA	TRBD1	TGTGCCAGCAGTGCAATGACAGGGGGAGAGCAGTACTTC	CASSAMTGGEQYF
TRBV2	TRBJ2-3	NA	TRBD2	TGTGCCAGCATGGGGGGGACCACAGATACGCAGTATTTT	CASMGGTTDTQYF
TRBV2	TRBJ2-3	NA	NA	TGTGCCAGCAGTGTGCACAGGGCCGCGGATACGCAGTATTTT	CASSVHRAADTQYF
TRBV20-1	TRBJ1-4	once	NA	TGCAGTGCTAGTAAGCCAATAGAGGAAAAACTGTTTTTT	CSASKPIEEKLFF
TRBV3-1/TRBV3-2	TRBJ2-1	NA	NA	TGTGCCAGCAGCCAAGAGTTTCACCGACCTTCCGGGGGGCCATACAATGAGCAGTTCTTC	CASSQEFHRPSGGPYNEQFF
TRBV4-1	TRBJ1-6	NA	TRBD1	TGCGCCAGCAGCCATGGGACAGTGAATTCACCCCTCCACTTT	CASSHGTVNSPLHF
TRBV29-1	TRBJ1-2	NA	TRBD1	TGCAGCGTCGGACAGGGACTTAAGGGCTACACCTTC	CSVGQGLKGYTF
TRBV5-1	TRBJ2-5	NA	TRBD2	TGCGCCAGCGCCGCGACTAGCGGGGGAGGGACCCAGTACTTC	CASAATSGGGTQYF
TRBV4-1	TRBJ2-1	NA	NA	TGCGCCAGCAGCCAGGGGCGCGAATTATACAATGAGCAGTTCTTC	CASSQGRELYNEQFF
TRBV21-1	TRBJ1-1	NA	NA	TGTGCCAGCAGCAAAGCAGGGGTGGGGTACACTGAAGCTTTCTTT	CASSKAGVGYTEAFF
TRBV4-1	TRBJ2-5	NA	TRBD2	TGCGCCAGCAGCCAGACCGGGACTAGCAAGGAGACCCAGTACTTC	CASSQTGTSKETQYF
TRBV5-1	TRBJ2-3	NA	NA	TGCGCCAGCAGCTTGGTTTCTTCCTCGGGGGATACGCAGTATTTT	CASSLVSSSGDTQYF
TRBV3-1/TRBV3-2	TRBJ2-2	NA	TRBD1	TGTGCCAGCAGCTCGGGACAGCCCTCGAACACCGGGGAGCTGTTTTTT	CASSSGQPSNTGELFF
TRBV7-9	TRBJ2-7	NA	NA	TGTGCCAGCAGTCCCAGGGGCGGCTCCTACGAGCAGTACTTC	CASSPRGGSYEQYF
TRBV5-4	TRBJ1-6	NA	NA	TGTGCCAGCAGCCCCTATGCCCGCAATTCACCCCTCCACTTT	CASSPYARNSPLHF
TRBV2	TRBJ1-4	NA	TRBD1	TGTGCCGGAGGACAGGGAGCCGGGAATGAAAAACTGTTTTTT	CAGGQGAGNEKLFF
TRBV11-3	TRBJ2-1	NA	TRBD1	TGTGCCAGCAGCGCCCGACAGGGCTCGGGTGTGCAGTTCTTC	CASSARQGSGVQFF
TRBV30	TRBJ1-2	NA	TRBD1	TGTGCCTGGACCCCGACAGGGGAAGTTTATGGCTACACCTTC	CAWTPTGEVYGYTF
TRBV7-6	TRBJ2-1	NA	NA	TGTGCCAGCAGCTTCTATGGGGGGACCCGCAATGAGCAGTTCTTC	CASSFYGGTRNEQFF
TRBV29-1	TRBJ1-2	NA	TRBD1	TGCAGCGTCGGCGACAGGGGGTACGGCTACACCTTC	CSVGDRGYGYTF
TRBV5-6	TRBJ1-1	NA	NA	TGTGCCAGCAGCTTGGCGCAGGGGATCACTGAAGCTTTCTTT	CASSLAQGITEAFF
TRBV11-3	TRBJ2-1	NA	NA	TGTGCCAGCAGCTTAGGGGCTGCCAGCTCCTACAATGAGCAGTTCTTC	CASSLGAASSYNEQFF